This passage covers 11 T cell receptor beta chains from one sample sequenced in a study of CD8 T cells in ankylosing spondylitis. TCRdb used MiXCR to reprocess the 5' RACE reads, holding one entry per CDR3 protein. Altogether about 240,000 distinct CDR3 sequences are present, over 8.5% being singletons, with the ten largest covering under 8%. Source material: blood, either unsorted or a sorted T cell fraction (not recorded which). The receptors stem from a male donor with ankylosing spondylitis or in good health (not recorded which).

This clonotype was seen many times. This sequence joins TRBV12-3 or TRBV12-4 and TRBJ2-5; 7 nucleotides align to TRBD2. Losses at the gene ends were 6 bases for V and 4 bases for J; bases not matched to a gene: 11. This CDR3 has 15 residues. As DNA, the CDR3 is TGTGCCAGCAGGGGCCGGGGAGGGGAAGCAGAGACCCAGTACTTC. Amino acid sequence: CASRGRGGEAETQYF.

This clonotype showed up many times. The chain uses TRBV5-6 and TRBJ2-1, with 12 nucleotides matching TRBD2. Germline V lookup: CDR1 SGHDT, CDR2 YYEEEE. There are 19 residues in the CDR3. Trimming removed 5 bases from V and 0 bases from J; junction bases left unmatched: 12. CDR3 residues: CASRPPGTSGPSSYNEQFF. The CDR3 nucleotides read TGTGCCAGCAGACCCCCCGGGACTAGCGGGCCCAGCTCCTACAATGAGCAGTTCTTC.

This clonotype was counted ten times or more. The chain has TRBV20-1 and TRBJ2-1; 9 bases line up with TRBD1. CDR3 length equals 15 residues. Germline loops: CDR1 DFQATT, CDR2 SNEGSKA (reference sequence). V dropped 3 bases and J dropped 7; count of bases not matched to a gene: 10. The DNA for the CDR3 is TGCAGTGCTAGTAACCCGGGACAGGGTTTTAATGAGCAGTTCTTC. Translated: CSASNPGQGFNEQFF.

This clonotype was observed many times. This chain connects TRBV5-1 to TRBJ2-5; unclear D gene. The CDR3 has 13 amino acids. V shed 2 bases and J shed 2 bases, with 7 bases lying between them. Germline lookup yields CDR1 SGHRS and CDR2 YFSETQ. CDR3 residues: CASSFEQQETQYF. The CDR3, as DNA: TGCGCCAGCAGCTTTGAACAGCAAGAGACCCAGTACTTC. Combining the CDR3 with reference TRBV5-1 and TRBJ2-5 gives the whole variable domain KAGVTQTPRYLIKTRGQQVTLSCSPISGHRSVSWYQQTPGQGLQFLFEYFSETQRNKGNFPGRFSGRQFSNSRSEMNVSTLELGDSALYLCASSFEQQETQYFGPGTRLLVL.

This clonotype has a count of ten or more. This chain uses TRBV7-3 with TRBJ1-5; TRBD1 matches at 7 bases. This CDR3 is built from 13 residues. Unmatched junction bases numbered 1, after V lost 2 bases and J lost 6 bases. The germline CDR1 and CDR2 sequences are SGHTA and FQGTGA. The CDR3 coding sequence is TGTGCCAGCAGCTTAGACAGGGCTCAGCCCCAGCATTTT. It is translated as CASSLDRAQPQHF.

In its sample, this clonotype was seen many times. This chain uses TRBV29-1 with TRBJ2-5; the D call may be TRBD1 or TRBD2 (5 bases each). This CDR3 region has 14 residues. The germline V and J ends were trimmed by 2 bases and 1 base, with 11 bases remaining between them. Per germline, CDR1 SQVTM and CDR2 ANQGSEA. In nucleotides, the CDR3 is TGCAGCGTTGAACCCCGGGACGCCCAAGAGACCCAGTACTTC. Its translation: CSVEPRDAQETQYF.

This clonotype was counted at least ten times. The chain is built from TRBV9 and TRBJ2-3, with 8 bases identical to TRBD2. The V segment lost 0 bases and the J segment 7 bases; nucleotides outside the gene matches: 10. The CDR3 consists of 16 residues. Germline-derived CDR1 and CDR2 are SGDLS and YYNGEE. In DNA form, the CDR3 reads TGTGCCAGCAGCGTAGCAAGTAGCGGGGCTGCGAATACGCAGTATTTT. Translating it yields CASSVASSGAANTQYF. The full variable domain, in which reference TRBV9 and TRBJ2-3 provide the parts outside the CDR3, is DSGVTQTPKHLITATGQRVTLRCSPRSGDLSVYWYQQSLDQGLQFLIQYYNGEERAKGNILERFSAQQFPDLHSELNLSSLELGDSALYFCASSVASSGAANTQYFGPGTRLTVL.

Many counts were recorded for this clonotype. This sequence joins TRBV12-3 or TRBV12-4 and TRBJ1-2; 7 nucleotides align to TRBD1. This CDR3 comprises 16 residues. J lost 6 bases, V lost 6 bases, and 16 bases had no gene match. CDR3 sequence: CASSPNIEDREHGYTF. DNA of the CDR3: TGTGCCAGCAGCCCAAACATAGAAGACAGGGAGCATGGCTACACCTTC.

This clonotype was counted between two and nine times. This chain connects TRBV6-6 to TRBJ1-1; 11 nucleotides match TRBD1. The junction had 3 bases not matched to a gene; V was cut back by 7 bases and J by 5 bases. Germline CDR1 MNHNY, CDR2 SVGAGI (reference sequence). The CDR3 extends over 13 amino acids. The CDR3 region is CASTGDRGTEAFF. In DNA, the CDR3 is TGTGCCAGCACCGGGGACAGGGGGACTGAAGCTTTCTTT.

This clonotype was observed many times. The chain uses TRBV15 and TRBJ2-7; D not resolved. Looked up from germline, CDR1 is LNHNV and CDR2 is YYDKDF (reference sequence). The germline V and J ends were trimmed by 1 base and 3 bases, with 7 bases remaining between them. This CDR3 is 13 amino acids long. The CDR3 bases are TGTGCCACCAGCAGAGGCGGTATCTACGAGCAGTACTTC. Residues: CATSRGGIYEQYF.

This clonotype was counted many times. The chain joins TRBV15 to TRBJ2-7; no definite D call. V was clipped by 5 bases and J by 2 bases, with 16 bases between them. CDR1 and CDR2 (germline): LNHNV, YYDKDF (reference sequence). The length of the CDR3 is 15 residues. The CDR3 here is CATSPSRTNTYEQYF. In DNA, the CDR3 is TGTGCCACCAGCCCTTCCCGGACCAATACCTACGAGCAGTACTTC.